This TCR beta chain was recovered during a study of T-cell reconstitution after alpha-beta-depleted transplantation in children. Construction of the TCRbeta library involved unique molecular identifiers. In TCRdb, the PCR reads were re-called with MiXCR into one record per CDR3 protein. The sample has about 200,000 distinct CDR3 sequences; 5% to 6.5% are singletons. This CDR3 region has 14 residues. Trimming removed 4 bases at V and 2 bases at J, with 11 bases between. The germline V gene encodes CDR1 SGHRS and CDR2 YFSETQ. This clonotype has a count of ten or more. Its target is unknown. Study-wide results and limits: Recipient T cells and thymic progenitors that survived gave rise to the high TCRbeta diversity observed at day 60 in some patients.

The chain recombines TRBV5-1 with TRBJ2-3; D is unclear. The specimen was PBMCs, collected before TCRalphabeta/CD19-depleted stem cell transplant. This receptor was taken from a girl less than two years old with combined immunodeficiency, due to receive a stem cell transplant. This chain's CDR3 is CASSPIEDTDTQYF. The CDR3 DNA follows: TGCGCCAGCAGCCCCATAGAGGACACAGATACGCAGTATTTT.